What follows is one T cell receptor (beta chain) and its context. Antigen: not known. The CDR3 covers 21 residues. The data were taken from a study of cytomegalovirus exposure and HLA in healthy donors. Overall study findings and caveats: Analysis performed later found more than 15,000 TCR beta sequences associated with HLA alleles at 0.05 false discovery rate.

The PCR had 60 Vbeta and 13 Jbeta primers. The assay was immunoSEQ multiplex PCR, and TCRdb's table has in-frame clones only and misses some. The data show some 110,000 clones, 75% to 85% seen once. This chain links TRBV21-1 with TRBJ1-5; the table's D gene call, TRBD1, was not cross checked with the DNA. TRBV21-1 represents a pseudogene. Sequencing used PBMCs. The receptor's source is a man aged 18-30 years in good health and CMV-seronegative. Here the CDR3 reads CASSKPDKWTGSPRSNQPQHF. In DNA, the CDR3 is TGTGCCAGCAGCAAACCCGACAAATGGACAGGTTCTCCGAGGAGCAATCAGCCCCAGCATTTT.